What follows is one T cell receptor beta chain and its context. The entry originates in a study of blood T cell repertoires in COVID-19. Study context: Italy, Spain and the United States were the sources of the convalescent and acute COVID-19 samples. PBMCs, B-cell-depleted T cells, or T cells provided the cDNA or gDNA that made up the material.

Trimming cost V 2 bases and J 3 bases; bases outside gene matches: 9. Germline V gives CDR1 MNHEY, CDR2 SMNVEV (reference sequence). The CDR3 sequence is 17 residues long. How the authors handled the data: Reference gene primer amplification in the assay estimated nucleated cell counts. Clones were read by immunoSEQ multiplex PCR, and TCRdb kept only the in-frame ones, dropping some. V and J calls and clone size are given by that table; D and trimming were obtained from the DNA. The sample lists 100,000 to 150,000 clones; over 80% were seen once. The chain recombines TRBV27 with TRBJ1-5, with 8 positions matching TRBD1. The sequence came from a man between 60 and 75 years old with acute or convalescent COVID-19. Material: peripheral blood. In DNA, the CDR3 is TGTGCCAGCAGTTTAAGGCAGGGGGCGCGTAACAATCAGCCCCAGCATTTT. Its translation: CASSLRQGARNNQPQHF.